This T cell receptor beta chain is from a study of cytomegalovirus exposure and HLA in healthy donors. Per the germline V gene, CDR1 is SGHTA and CDR2 is FQGNSA. Germline trimming cut 0 bases from V and 9 bases from J; bases unmatched to any gene: 4. This CDR3 contains 15 residues. PCR amplification relied on 60 Vbeta primers (plus 13 Jbeta primers). Data came from immunoSEQ multiplex PCR; TCRdb stores just in-frame clones and leaves some out. The data show 90,000 or so clones, roughly 70% seen once. This TCR was recovered from a woman under 30 in good health and CMV-seropositive. The sequenced sample was PBMCs. The genes are TRBV7-2 and TRBJ2-1; TRBD1 matches 11 bases. CDR3 DNA sequence: TGTGCCAGCAGCTTAGCAGGACAGGGGGCGTCTGAGCAGTTCTTC. It is translated as CASSLAGQGASEQFF.